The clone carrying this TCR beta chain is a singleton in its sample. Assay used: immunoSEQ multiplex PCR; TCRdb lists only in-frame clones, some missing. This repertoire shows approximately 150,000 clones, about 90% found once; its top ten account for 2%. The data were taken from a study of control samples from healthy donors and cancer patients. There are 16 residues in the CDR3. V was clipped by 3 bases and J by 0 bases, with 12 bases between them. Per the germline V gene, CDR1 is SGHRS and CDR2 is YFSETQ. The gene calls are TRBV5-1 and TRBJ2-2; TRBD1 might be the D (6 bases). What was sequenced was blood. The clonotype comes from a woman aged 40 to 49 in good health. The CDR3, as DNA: TGCGCCAGCAGCTACTTAGGGGGATCGAACACCGGGGAGCTGTTTTTT. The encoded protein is CASSYLGGSNTGELFF.